The source of this T cell receptor (beta chain) is a study of blood T cell repertoires in COVID-19. On the study more broadly: T cells, B-cell-depleted T cells, or PBMCs provided the cDNA or gDNA that served as material.

Produced via immunoSEQ multiplex PCR; TCRdb's table is partial and in-frame only. Altogether about 180,000 clones are present, 70% to 90% being singletons, with the ten largest covering under 3.5%. The CDR3 is 19 residues long. V lost 0 bases and J lost 1, with 21 bases in between. CDR1 and CDR2 from the germline V gene are SNHLY and FYNNEI. The TCR originated in a woman under 40 with active or convalescent COVID-19. This chain connects TRBV2 to TRBJ1-2; D may be TRBD1 (5 bases). What was sequenced was peripheral blood. The CDR3 DNA reads as TGTGCCAGCAGTGAAGCGCCACGTGTGGCTAGGGGCGTTAACTATGGCTACACCTTC. Translating it yields CASSEAPRVARGVNYGYTF.